The clone carrying this T cell receptor (beta chain) was seen only once. The data belong to a study of Ad26.COV2.S vaccination and SARS-CoV-2 variants. Treatment meaning: 19 received Ad26.COV2.S at low or high dose, single or two shots; about five received placebo; per-sample allocation not given. It was on day 63 after the first vaccine or placebo injection that samples were taken. TCRdb's table, derived via immunoSEQ multiplex PCR, lists solely in-frame clones and lacks some. This sample has some 390,000 clones, with about nine tenths found just once. Trimming left V 7 bases short and J 0 bases short, with 11 bases between. Germline lookup yields CDR1 SQVTM and CDR2 ANQGSEA. This CDR3 has 13 amino acids.

This sequence was found in a person aged 18-60 years who received the Ad26.COV2.S COVID-19 vaccine or a placebo. The sequenced sample was peripheral blood, obtained in a trial of Ad26.COV2.S vaccine versus placebo. This rearrangement joins TRBV29-1 to TRBJ2-3; perhaps TRBD1 as D (5 bases). CDR3 bases: TGCAGCGAAAGACAGTCTAGCACAGATACGCAGTATTTT. This translates into CSERQSSTDTQYF.